The sequence of this T cell receptor (beta chain) was determined in a study of T cell repertoires in ileal Crohn's disease. Study context: 30% to 40% were active smokers at surgery; median disease duration was around 8 years. Points from the study as a whole: Postoperative endoscopy occurred within one year, median approximately 7 months.

Method: immunoSEQ multiplex PCR; TCRdb's copy keeps in-frame clones and lacks some. The sample has about 12,000 clones; around four fifths are singletons. Specified time point: neoterminal ileum biopsy at postoperative endoscopy, about 6 months after surgery. A remark on this clone: Its antigen is undetermined.

The receptor comes from an adult with Crohn's disease. Specimen: ileal tissue.

The CDR3 DNA follows: TGTGCCAGCAGTTTATTGAGGACAGGGGGCCCCGGGGAGCTGTTTTTT. It is translated as CASSLLRTGGPGELFF. V usage is TRBV27 and J usage is TRBJ2-2; 11 bases align to TRBD1. Germline V gene sequence: CDR1 MNHEY, CDR2 SMNVEV (reference sequence). The V gene end was trimmed by 1 base and the J gene end by 6 bases; junction bases not matched to a gene: 4. The CDR3 is 16 residues long.